The 23 T cell receptor beta chains in this list originate from one sample, sequenced in a study of blood T cell repertoires in COVID-19. Repertoires were generated with immunoSEQ multiplex PCR, while TCRdb's copy carries only in-frame clones and drops some. The table lists 250,000 to 300,000 clones, over 70% of them singletons. The source material was peripheral blood. These receptor sequences come from a woman aged 65 to 85 with COVID-19, enrolled during active disease.

The V and J genes are TRBV27 and TRBJ1-6, with 9 bases aligning to TRBD1. With 3 bases clipped from V and 14 bases from J, the junction kept 8 bases outside the gene matches. Germline loops: CDR1 MNHEY, CDR2 SMNVEV (reference sequence). The CDR3 has 14 residues. The CDR3 nucleotides are TGTGCCAGCAGTTTTGAGGACAGGGGCTCGACCCTCCACTTT. This encodes CASSFEDRGSTLHF.

This clone is a singleton in its sample. The V call is TRBV7-2, the J call TRBJ2-5, with D maybe TRBD2 (5 bases). Germline V gene lookup returns CDR1 SGHTA and CDR2 FQGNSA. V lost 5 bases and J lost 5, with 15 bases in between. CDR3 size: 14 residues. The CDR3 region has the DNA TGTGCCAGCAGCGCCAGGAGCGGTGTGGAGACCCAGTACTTC. The encoded protein is CASSARSGVETQYF.

CDR3 region: CASSDPSGPNTGELFF. Written as DNA, the CDR3 is TGTGCCAGCAGCGATCCTAGCGGGCCGAACACCGGGGAGCTGTTTTTT. The rearrangement links TRBV5-6 to TRBJ2-2, with TRBD2 matching 8 bases. V shed 4 bases and J 0 bases; nucleotides not matched to a gene: 5. The CDR3 contains 16 residues. Germline V gene data show CDR1 as SGHDT and CDR2 as YYEEEE.

V is TRBV5-6 and J is TRBJ1-1; 10 positions agree with TRBD1. Germline V gives CDR1 SGHDT, CDR2 YYEEEE. Germline trimming cut 0 bases from V and 5 bases from J; bases unmatched to any gene: 4. The CDR3 has 15 residues. The CDR3 DNA is TGTGCCAGCAGCTTGGGCCGGGACAGGGGAACTGAAGCTTTCTTT. Its translation is CASSLGRDRGTEAFF.

The genes are TRBV7-3 and TRBJ2-3; the match to TRBD2 covers 9 bases. V gave up 2 bases and J gave up 2 bases; unmatched junction bases: 5. The germline V gene has CDR1 SGHTA and CDR2 FQGTGA. The CDR3 consists of 16 residues. The CDR3 sequence is CASSLGASGVTDTQYF. The CDR3 DNA reads as TGTGCCAGCAGCTTAGGCGCTAGCGGGGTCACAGATACGCAGTATTTT.

The V and J genes are TRBV10-3 and TRBJ2-2; 9 nucleotides agree with TRBD1. This CDR3 region has 12 residues. Germline assignment: CDR1 ENHRY and CDR2 SYGVKD. The trim removed 9 bases at V and 6 bases at J, leaving 2 bases unmatched. CDR3 sequence (DNA): TGTGCCATTGGACAGGGGCCCGGGGAGCTGTTTTTT. It is translated as CAIGQGPGELFF.

This clone was picked up a small number of times. The V gene is TRBV5-4, the J gene TRBJ2-1; D is uncertain. This CDR3 is 13 amino acids long. Per the germline V gene, CDR1 is SGHNT and CDR2 is YYREEE (reference sequence). Trimming left V 0 bases short and J 8 bases short, with 9 bases between. CDR3 bases: TGTGCCAGCAGCTTGGGCGGTTCCGATGAGCAGTTCTTC. As protein: CASSLGGSDEQFF.

The chain couples TRBV15 to TRBJ2-7; 9 bases fit TRBD2. This CDR3 is built from 19 residues. J lost 0 bases, V lost 5 bases, and 17 bases had no gene match. Germline loops: CDR1 LNHNV, CDR2 YYDKDF (reference sequence). The CDR3 DNA is TGTGCCACCAGCGGCGAGACGACTAGCGGCCGCCCCAGCTCCTACGAGCAGTACTTC. This codes for CATSGETTSGRPSSYEQYF.

The V and J genes are TRBV6-4 and TRBJ1-1; D is unresolved. The CDR3 is 11 amino acids. Germline V lookup: CDR1 MRHNA, CDR2 SNTAGT. The V end was cut by 5 bases, the J end by 2 bases, with 3 bases between. CDR3 amino acids: CASSSNTEAFF. Written as DNA, the CDR3 is TGTGCCAGCAGTTCTAACACTGAAGCTTTCTTT.

The chain links TRBV25-1 to TRBJ2-1, with TRBD2 matching 7 bases. Germline-derived CDR1 and CDR2 are MGHDK and SYGVNS. The CDR3 totals 15 residues. V lost 1 base to trimming and J lost 10 bases; unmatched junction nucleotides: 10. CDR3 loop: CASSESRGGLGEQFF. Here the CDR3 DNA reads TGTGCCAGCAGTGAATCGAGGGGAGGGTTGGGGGAGCAGTTCTTC.

As DNA, the CDR3 is TGTGCCACCAGTGATTCCCCTGGAGCGGGGGGGAACACCGGGGAGCTGTTTTTT. This codes for CATSDSPGAGGNTGELFF. The chain recombines TRBV24-1 with TRBJ2-2; TRBD2 matches 9 bases. This CDR3 has 18 amino acids. The V and J ends lost 2 bases and 1 base, in that order; junction bases with no gene match: 7. Germline assignment: CDR1 KGHDR and CDR2 SFDVKD.

The V call is TRBV6-5, the J call TRBJ1-2; 8 nucleotides align to TRBD1. This CDR3 has 12 residues. The ends lost 10 bases at V and 6 bases at J; junction bases unmatched: 7. CDR1 and CDR2 (germline): MNHEY, SVGAGI. Here the CDR3 DNA reads TGTGCCAAAAAGGACAGGGCGGATGGCTACACCTTC. Its translation: CAKKDRADGYTF.

This chain uses TRBV5-4 with TRBJ1-2; D remains unclear. The germline gives CDR1 SGHNT, CDR2 YYREEE (reference sequence). The V and J ends lost 0 bases and 2 bases respectively, with 8 bases between them. The CDR3 consists of 14 residues. CDR3 in amino acids: CASSLATGNYGYTF. CDR3 bases: TGTGCCAGCAGCTTGGCCACGGGGAACTATGGCTACACCTTC.

DNA for the CDR3: TGCGCCAGCAGCTCCCCTAGCGGGACTACCGGGGAGCTGTTTTTT. It specifies CASSSPSGTTGELFF. The rearrangement links TRBV4-1 to TRBJ2-2; 9 bases map to TRBD2. V lost 5 bases and J lost 5; bases outside the gene matches: 6. The germline V gene has CDR1 MGHRA and CDR2 YSYEKL. The CDR3 is 15 amino acids.

This rearrangement joins TRBV15 to TRBJ1-5, with a tentative D call TRBD1 (5 bases). The germline V gene has CDR1 LNHNV and CDR2 YYDKDF (reference sequence). V shed 3 bases and J shed 0 bases, with 9 bases lying between them. This CDR3 has 15 residues. CDR3: CATSRQGYSNQPQHF. CDR3 nucleotide sequence: TGTGCCACCAGCAGGCAGGGATATAGCAATCAGCCCCAGCATTTT.

In this sample, this clone turned up a few times. This chain uses TRBV6-2 or TRBV6-3 with TRBJ1-5; TRBD1 aligns across 7 bases. The CDR3 consists of 15 residues. Trimming at V came to 4 bases and at J to 2 bases, leaving 5 bases not matched to a gene. Germline V gives CDR1 MNHEY, CDR2 SVGEGT. The CDR3 DNA is TGTGCCAGCAGTTTTACAGGGGTCGGCAATCAGCCCCAGCATTTT. As protein: CASSFTGVGNQPQHF.

The chain carries TRBV2 and TRBJ1-1, with D maybe TRBD1 (5 bases). V lost 2 bases and J 5 bases, leaving 12 bases between the germline ends. Germline V CDR1 and CDR2: SNHLY, FYNNEI. This CDR3 has 14 amino acids. The CDR3 is CASSELAGLTEAFF. The CDR3 bases are TGTGCCAGCAGTGAATTGGCAGGGTTAACTGAAGCTTTCTTT. Filled out from reference TRBV2 and TRBJ1-1, the complete variable domain reads EPEVTQTPSHQVTQMGQEVILRCVPISNHLYFYWYRQILGQKVEFLVSFYNNEISEKSEIFDDQFSVERPDGSNFTLKIRSTKLEDSAMYFCASSELAGLTEAFFGQGTRLTVV.

For this clone: At the DNA level, this CDR3 is encoded by other sequences in the same sample as well. The chain has TRBV5-1 and TRBJ1-3, with D unresolved. CDR1 is SGHRS and CDR2 is YFSETQ in the germline V gene. The CDR3 totals 14 residues. Trimming cost V 0 bases and J 1 base, with 5 bases left between them. Here the CDR3 reads CASSLGGSGNTIYF. The CDR3 nucleotides read TGCGCCAGCAGCTTGGGAGGATCTGGAAACACCATATATTTT.

This chain uses TRBV9 with TRBJ1-3, with a tentative D call TRBD1 (6 bases). CDR3 size: 14 residues. The V and J ends lost 3 bases and 9 bases respectively, with 16 bases between them. CDR1 is SGDLS and CDR2 is YYNGEE in the germline V gene. Written as DNA, the CDR3 is TGTGCCAGCAGCGAGGGGGACCGGGTGGCCACCATATATTTT. This translates into CASSEGDRVATIYF.

The chain combines TRBV10-3 with TRBJ2-1, with 7 nucleotides matching TRBD2. Trimming cost V 8 bases and J 0 bases; bases outside gene matches: 1. The CDR3 is 13 amino acids. Germline V gene sequence: CDR1 ENHRY, CDR2 SYGVKD. For the CDR3, the DNA is TGTGCCATCGGCGGGAGCTCCTACAATGAGCAGTTCTTC. It codes for CAIGGSSYNEQFF.

This sequence joins TRBV29-1 and TRBJ1-2; tentative D call: TRBD1 (5 bases). There are 14 residues in the CDR3. Germline-derived CDR1 and CDR2 are SQVTM and ANQGSEA. The V and J ends lost 6 bases and 5 bases respectively, with 19 bases between them. CDR3 nucleotides: TGCAGCGTCGGCGAGACAGCGCAAGCTTATGGCTACACCTTC. Protein sequence: CSVGETAQAYGYTF.

V usage is TRBV24-1 and J usage is TRBJ2-3, with D maybe TRBD1 (5 bases). From germline, CDR1 is KGHDR and CDR2 SFDVKD. The CDR3 has 15 amino acids. The V gene lost 5 bases and the J gene lost 2 bases, with 13 bases spanning the gap. CDR3 sequence reads: CATSVSRQNTDTQYF. The DNA for the CDR3 is TGTGCCACCAGTGTTTCGAGACAGAACACAGATACGCAGTATTTT.

The sample holds a few counts of this clone. V and J are TRBV2 and TRBJ2-2; D not resolved. Germline CDR1 reads SNHLY; CDR2 reads FYNNEI. Trimming took 2 bases from V and 4 from J, leaving 17 bases between them. This CDR3 spans 17 amino acids. In DNA form, the CDR3 reads TGTGCCAGCAGTGAAAGGCCAGCGTCACTCCCCACCGGGGAGCTGTTTTTT. It is translated as CASSERPASLPTGELFF.